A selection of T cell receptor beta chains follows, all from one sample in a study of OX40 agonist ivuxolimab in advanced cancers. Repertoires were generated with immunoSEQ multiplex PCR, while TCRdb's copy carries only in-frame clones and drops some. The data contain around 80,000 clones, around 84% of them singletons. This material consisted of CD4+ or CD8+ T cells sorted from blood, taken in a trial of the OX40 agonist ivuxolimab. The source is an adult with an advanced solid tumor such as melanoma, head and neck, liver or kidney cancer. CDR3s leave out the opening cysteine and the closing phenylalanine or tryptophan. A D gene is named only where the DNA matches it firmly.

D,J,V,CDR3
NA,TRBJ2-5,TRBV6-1,ALGRGETQY
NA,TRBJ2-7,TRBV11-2,ASSTRDGAGQY
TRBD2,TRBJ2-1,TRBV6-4,ASSDSSLAGGNEQF
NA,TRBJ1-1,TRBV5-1,ASSLGVNTEAF
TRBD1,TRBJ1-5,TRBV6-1,ASSEDSTGVGNQPQH
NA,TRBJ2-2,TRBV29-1,SVSRGTNTGELF
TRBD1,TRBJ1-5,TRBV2,ASSPDRTYSNQPQH
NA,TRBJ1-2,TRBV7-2,ASSPRAGASYGYT
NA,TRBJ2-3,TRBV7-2,ASSLVAGSSTDTQY
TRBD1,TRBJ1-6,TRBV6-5,ASGQGRSPLH
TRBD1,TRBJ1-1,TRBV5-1,ASSPDRPNTEAF
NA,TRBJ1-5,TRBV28,ASSLPAGVNQPQH
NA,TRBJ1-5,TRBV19,ASKGILSNQPQH
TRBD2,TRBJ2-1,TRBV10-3,AISSSGGSYNEQF
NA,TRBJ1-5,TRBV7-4,ASSLAPHTLTDLVNVQPQH
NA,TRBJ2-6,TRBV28,ASSLRRQVNSGANVLT
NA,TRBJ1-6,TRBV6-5,ASSYSGTNNSPLH
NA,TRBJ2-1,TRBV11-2,ASSFRKSYNEQF